One and the same sample provided the 3 T cell receptor beta chains below, sequenced in a study of cytomegalovirus exposure and HLA in healthy donors. Use of 60 Vbeta and 13 Jbeta primers characterized the PCR. Sequencing was performed with immunoSEQ multiplex PCR; in TCRdb, only in-frame clones are kept and a portion is missing. The table includes some 120,000 clones, approximately 15% detected once. Source material: PBMCs. The receptors were gathered from a woman under 30 in good health and CMV-seronegative.

The chain recombines TRBV7-6 with TRBJ2-7; 12 bases fit TRBD2. The CDR3 extends over 17 amino acids. Germline-derived CDR1 and CDR2 are SGHVS and FNYEAQ. J was trimmed by 6 bases and V by 2 bases; bases with no gene match: 11. The CDR3 region has the DNA TGTGCCAGCAGCTTATGTAGACTAGCGGGGGAATGCGGCGAGCAGTACTTC. It is translated as CASSLCRLAGECGEQYF. Supplemented by reference TRBV7-6 and TRBJ2-7, the full variable domain reads GAGVSQSPRYKVTKRGQDVALRCDPISGHVSLYWYRQALGQGPEFLTYFNYEAQQDKSGLPNDRFSAERPEGSISTLTIQRTEQRDSAMYRCASSLCRLAGECGEQYFGPGTRLTVT.

This clone has only a few counts. This chain connects TRBV30 to TRBJ2-1, with 11 bases aligning to TRBD1. There are 13 residues in the CDR3. Trimming took 5 bases from V and 7 from J; bases not matched to a gene: 4. Germline CDR1 reads GTSNPN; CDR2 reads SVGIG (reference sequence). CDR3 sequence reads: CAWGTGGGNEQFF. In nucleotides, the CDR3 is TGTGCCTGGGGGACAGGGGGGGGGAATGAGCAGTTCTTC.

The chain employs TRBV6-5 and TRBJ1-4, with a weak D call TRBD1 (6 bases). Germline V gene lookup returns CDR1 MNHEY and CDR2 SVGAGI. V was shortened by 6 bases and J by 4 bases, with 12 bases between the two germline ends. The CDR3 is made up of 14 amino acids. The CDR3 DNA reads TGTGCCAGCAGCCCCGGACAGCGTAATGAAAAACTGTTTTTT. Its translation is CASSPGQRNEKLFF.